The 24 T cell receptor beta chains reported below all come from one sample, sequenced in a study of T cell clones after liver transplantation. The data were produced by immunoSEQ multiplex PCR, yet TCRdb's version contains in-frame clones alone and is incomplete. The sample consists of more than 95,000 clones, around four fifths of them appearing once. Sequenced material: CD4+ T cells from blood, taken before liver transplant. These receptors were taken from a human donor who received a liver transplant.

The rearrangement uses TRBV5-4 and TRBJ2-7; D is perhaps TRBD1 (6 bases). Trimming left V 0 bases short and J 4 bases short, with 11 bases between. CDR1 SGHNT and CDR2 YYREEE come from the germline V gene (reference sequence). There are 14 residues in the CDR3. CDR3 DNA: TGTGCCAGCAGCTTGGGCGTGACAGGATACGAGCAGTACTTC. Amino acids: CASSLGVTGYEQYF.

In its sample, this clone was seen a few times. The chain links TRBV18 to TRBJ2-2; D is unresolved. Germline loops: CDR1 KGHSH, CDR2 LQKENI. The CDR3 is made up of 15 amino acids. Trimming shortened V by 6 bases and J by 7 bases, and 18 bases separated the two germline ends. Here the CDR3 reads CASSSEARRGGELFF. CDR3 bases: TGTGCCAGCTCCTCAGAAGCCAGACGCGGCGGGGAGCTGTTTTTT.

V is TRBV6-1 and J is TRBJ1-2; D is uncertain. This CDR3 has 13 amino acids. Germline CDR1 MNHNS, CDR2 SASEGT. Between the trimmed V and J ends, which lost 4 bases and 5 bases, there was a span of 11 bases. The CDR3 DNA follows: TGTGCCAGCAGTGCAACCAGTTGGTATGGCTACACCTTC. Translation: CASSATSWYGYTF.

The CDR3 sequence: CASNDGGDYNEQFF. CDR3 DNA sequence: TGTGCCAGTAACGACGGAGGGGACTACAATGAGCAGTTCTTC. The V call is TRBV19, the J call TRBJ2-1, with D possibly TRBD2 on 6 matching bases. This CDR3 has 14 amino acids. V lost 7 bases and J 3 bases, leaving 13 bases between the germline ends. The germline V gene has CDR1 LNHDA and CDR2 SQIVND (reference sequence).

V usage is TRBV19 and J usage is TRBJ2-7; 11 bases line up with TRBD2. Trimming took 6 bases from V and 3 from J; bases not matched to a gene: 7. The CDR3 has 15 residues. CDR1 LNHDA and CDR2 SQIVND come from the germline V gene (reference sequence). The DNA of the CDR3 is TGTGCCAGTAGCCTCCCGGGACTAGCGGTCTACGAGCAGTACTTC. The encoded protein is CASSLPGLAVYEQYF.

V is TRBV19 and J is TRBJ2-5; 8 nucleotides line up with TRBD2. CDR1 LNHDA and CDR2 SQIVND come from the germline V gene (reference sequence). V lost 3 bases and J lost 5; bases outside the gene matches: 11. The CDR3 runs to 16 residues. The CDR3 DNA sequence: TGTGCCAGTAGTATCAGGCTAACGGGAGGGTGGGAGACCCAGTACTTC. This translates into CASSIRLTGGWETQYF.

The chain combines TRBV7-9 with TRBJ2-1, with TRBD1 as a possible D gene (6 bases). The V gene's germline CDR1 is SEHNR and CDR2 FQNEAQ (reference sequence). V was cut by 5 bases and J by 0 bases, with 11 bases left in between. The CDR3 has 15 amino acids. CDR3 sequence reads: CASSPQGSSYNEQFF. As DNA, the CDR3 is TGTGCCAGCAGCCCTCAGGGGAGCTCCTACAATGAGCAGTTCTTC. Supplemented by reference TRBV7-9 and TRBJ2-1, the full variable domain reads DTGVSQNPRHKITKRGQNVTFRCDPISEHNRLYWYRQTLGQGPEFLTYFQNEAQLEKSRLLSDRFSAERPKGSFSTLEIQRTEQGDSAMYLCASSPQGSSYNEQFFGPGTRLTVL.

This chain uses TRBV6-5 with TRBJ2-3; tentatively, D is TRBD2 (6 bases). This CDR3 spans 16 amino acids. The V end was cut by 2 bases, the J end by 3 bases, with 15 bases between. Germline lookup yields CDR1 MNHEY and CDR2 SVGAGI. The CDR3 region has the DNA TGTGCCAGCAGTTACGTCGCATTTGGGGGGACAGATACGCAGTATTTT. This encodes CASSYVAFGGTDTQYF.

The CDR3 sequence: CASRQGAMINQPQHF. CDR3 sequence (DNA): TGTGCCAGCCGGCAGGGGGCAATGATCAATCAGCCCCAGCATTTT. V is TRBV27 and J is TRBJ1-5; 8 nucleotides agree with TRBD1. The J segment lost 3 bases and the V segment lost 8 bases, leaving 9 bases of the junction unmatched. The germline CDR1 and CDR2 sequences are MNHEY and SMNVEV (reference sequence). The CDR3 is 15 amino acids.

The chain uses TRBV6-1 and TRBJ1-1, with D possibly TRBD1 on 6 matching bases. Germline V gene data show CDR1 as MNHNS and CDR2 as SASEGT. The CDR3 runs 14 residues. The V and J ends lost 5 bases and 4 bases respectively, with 14 bases between them. The DNA for the CDR3 is TGTGCCAGCAGTATAGATGGGGGCCCCACTGAAGCTTTCTTT. Translating gives CASSIDGGPTEAFF.

This sequence joins TRBV7-2 and TRBJ1-3; D is ambiguous. The CDR3 is 12 amino acids. Germline loops: CDR1 SGHTA, CDR2 FQGNSA. Trimming shortened V by 3 bases and J by 2 bases, and 2 bases separated the two germline ends. Here the CDR3 reads CASSFTGNTIYF. The DNA for the CDR3 is TGTGCCAGCAGCTTTACTGGAAACACCATATATTTT.

The J gene is TRBJ2-7, the V gene TRBV11-2; perhaps D is TRBD1 or TRBD2 (5 bases each). CDR1 and CDR2 (germline): SGHAT, FQNNGV. V was clipped by 2 bases and J by 5 bases, with 7 bases between them. This CDR3 contains 12 residues. Here the CDR3 reads CASSLQGHEQYF. The CDR3 nucleotides read TGTGCCAGCAGCTTACAGGGACACGAGCAGTACTTC.

The chain links TRBV7-3 to TRBJ2-2; D remains ambiguous. This CDR3 has 14 amino acids. The V end lost 3 bases, the J end lost 0 bases, and 5 bases lay between the germline ends. Looked up from germline, CDR1 is SGHTA and CDR2 is FQGTGA. CDR3 residues: CASSFLSNTGELFF. The CDR3 DNA reads as TGTGCCAGCAGCTTCTTATCGAACACCGGGGAGCTGTTTTTT.

This chain joins TRBV29-1 and TRBJ2-3, with D maybe TRBD2 (6 bases). The CDR3 is 13 amino acids. V gave up 6 bases and J gave up 6 bases, with 16 bases separating them. Per germline, CDR1 SQVTM and CDR2 ANQGSEA. The CDR3 loop reads CSVGEWGVDTQYF. CDR3 in DNA: TGCAGCGTGGGAGAGTGGGGGGTGGATACGCAGTATTTT.

This clone was observed a few times. The chain is built from TRBV30 and TRBJ2-3; 8 bases fit TRBD1. CDR3 length: 11 amino acids. J was trimmed by 9 bases and V by 1 base; bases with no gene match: 0. Germline V CDR1 and CDR2: GTSNPN, SVGIG (reference sequence). CDR3 in DNA: TGTGCCTGGAGTGACAGGGGGACGCAGTATTTT. This sequence encodes CAWSDRGTQYF.

This clone was counted between two and nine times. This CDR3 is CASRTGIQETQYF. The CDR3 coding sequence is TGTGCCAGCAGGACAGGGATCCAAGAGACCCAGTACTTC. V is TRBV7-9 and J is TRBJ2-5; TRBD1 matches at 7 bases. With V trimmed by 6 bases and J by 1 base, 2 bases remained unmatched. Germline values: CDR1 SEHNR, CDR2 FQNEAQ (reference sequence). CDR3 length: 13 amino acids.

The genes are TRBV6-5 and TRBJ1-4; D perhaps matches TRBD1 (5 bases). Trimming shortened V by 1 base and J by 0 bases, and 9 bases separated the two germline ends. Looked up from germline, CDR1 is MNHEY and CDR2 is SVGAGI. The CDR3 is 16 residues long. The chain's CDR3 is CASSYFSGATNEKLFF. The CDR3 DNA is TGTGCCAGCAGTTACTTCTCGGGGGCAACTAATGAAAAACTGTTTTTT.

The rearrangement joins TRBV5-1 to TRBJ1-2; 7 positions agree with TRBD1. Germline CDR1 and CDR2: SGHRS and YFSETQ. V lost 2 bases, J lost 6 bases, and 7 bases stayed unmatched. The CDR3 covers 14 residues. The DNA of the CDR3 is TGCGCCAGCAGCTTTCTCAGGGGGGACAATGGCTACACCTTC. Amino acid sequence: CASSFLRGDNGYTF.

The chain couples TRBV7-2 to TRBJ1-1; TRBD1 might be the D (5 bases). The CDR3 has 16 amino acids. Per the germline V gene, CDR1 is SGHTA and CDR2 is FQGNSA. V dropped 7 bases and J dropped 1 base, with 19 bases sitting between them. The CDR3 DNA sequence: TGTGCCAGCAACCTCCGGACATCCCTATGGAACACTGAAGCTTTCTTT. It encodes CASNLRTSLWNTEAFF. Complete variable domain (other parts from reference TRBV7-2 and TRBJ1-1): GAGVSQSPSNKVTEKGKDVELRCDPISGHTALYWYRQSLGQGLEFLIYFQGNSAPDKSGLPSDRFSAERTGGSVSTLTIQRTQQEDSAVYLCASNLRTSLWNTEAFFGQGTRLTVV.

The chain employs TRBV4-2 and TRBJ1-1, with TRBD1 matching over 7 bases. Germline V gene sequence: CDR1 LGHNA, CDR2 YNFKEQ. With V trimmed by 5 bases and J by 4 bases, 10 bases remained unmatched. The CDR3 sequence is 15 residues long. The CDR3: CASSVAGGESTEAFF. The DNA of the CDR3 is TGTGCCAGCAGCGTCGCAGGGGGAGAGAGCACTGAAGCTTTCTTT.

This rearrangement joins TRBV11-2 to TRBJ1-2, with unresolved D. The CDR3 is made up of 14 amino acids. The germline gives CDR1 SGHAT, CDR2 FQNNGV. The V end was cut by 1 base, the J end by 1 base, with 7 bases between. The DNA for the CDR3 is TGTGCCAGCAGCTTAGCGGGGTTTAACTATGGCTACACCTTC. Protein: CASSLAGFNYGYTF.

The gene calls are TRBV2 and TRBJ1-5; 10 bases are a match to TRBD1. The CDR3 is 14 amino acids. V was pared by 6 bases and J by 4 bases, with 3 bases of the junction left unmatched. Germline V gene data show CDR1 as SNHLY and CDR2 as FYNNEI. In DNA form, the CDR3 reads TGTGCCAGCAGAGGGACAGGGGCGAATCAGCCCCAGCATTTT. Protein product: CASRGTGANQPQHF.

This clone appeared once. The J gene is TRBJ1-1, the V gene TRBV7-6; the D gene is possibly TRBD1 (6 bases). Trimming pared 1 base from V and 1 base from J, leaving 13 bases between. Germline CDR1 SGHVS, CDR2 FNYEAQ. This CDR3 comprises 16 residues. CDR3 sequence: CASSLVGRGPNTEAFF. DNA of the CDR3: TGTGCCAGCAGCTTAGTGGGCAGGGGCCCGAACACTGAAGCTTTCTTT.

This chain connects TRBV5-4 to TRBJ1-3; possibly TRBD1 for D (6 bases). The CDR3 has 14 amino acids. The germline gives CDR1 SGHNT, CDR2 YYREEE (reference sequence). The ends were cut back, 0 bases at V and 4 bases at J, with 8 bases in the middle. The CDR3 loop is CASSLDRAGNTIYF. CDR3 bases: TGTGCCAGCAGCTTGGACAGGGCAGGAAACACCATATATTTT.